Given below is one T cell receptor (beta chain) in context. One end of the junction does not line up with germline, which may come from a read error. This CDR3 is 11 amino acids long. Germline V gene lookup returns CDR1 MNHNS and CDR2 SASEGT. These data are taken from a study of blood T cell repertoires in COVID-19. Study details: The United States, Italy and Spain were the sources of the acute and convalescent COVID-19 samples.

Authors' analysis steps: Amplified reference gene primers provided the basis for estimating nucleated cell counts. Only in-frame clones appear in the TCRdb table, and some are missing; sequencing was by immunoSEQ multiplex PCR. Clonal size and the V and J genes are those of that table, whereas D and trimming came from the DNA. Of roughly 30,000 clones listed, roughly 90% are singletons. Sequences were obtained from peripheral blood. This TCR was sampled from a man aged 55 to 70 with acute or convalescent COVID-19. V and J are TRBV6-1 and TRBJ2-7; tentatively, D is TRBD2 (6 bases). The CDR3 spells CASSEKDSRGF. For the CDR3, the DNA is TGTGCCAGCAGTGAAAAGGACTCGCGGGGCTTC.